The next 19 T cell receptor beta chains were all read from a single sample in a study of T cells after yellow fever vaccination. TCRdb independently ran MiXCR on the 5' RACE reads; one entry per CDR3 protein. The sample lists 350,000 to 550,000 distinct CDR3 sequences; 15% to 20% were seen once. Here the sequenced sample was PBMCs, taken before the yellow fever booster vaccination. The receptor set was obtained from a young man who received the YFV17D yellow fever vaccine.

Only a few counts were recorded for this clonotype. The rearrangement links TRBV25-1 to TRBJ2-3; D gene ambiguous. The CDR3 is 12 amino acids. Germline values: CDR1 MGHDK, CDR2 SYGVNS. V dropped 4 bases and J dropped 4 bases, with 6 bases sitting between them. CDR3 in DNA: TGTGCCAGCAGTGCCCGGGCAGATACGCAGTATTTT. It encodes CASSARADTQYF. The whole variable domain, remainder taken from reference TRBV25-1 and TRBJ2-3, is EADIYQTPRYLVIGTGKKITLECSQTMGHDKMYWYQQDPGMELHLIHYSYGVNSTEKGDLSSESTVSRIRTEHFPLTLESARPSHTSQYLCASSARADTQYFGPGTRLTVL.

This clonotype has only a few counts. The rearrangement links TRBV7-2 to TRBJ1-3, with D perhaps matching TRBD1 (5 bases). This CDR3 is 12 amino acids long. V lost 6 bases, J lost 4 bases, and 7 bases lay in between. Germline V gene data show CDR1 as SGHTA and CDR2 as FQGNSA. CDR3 nucleotides: TGTGCCAGCAGGCCAGGGGGAAACACCATATATTTT. It is translated as CASRPGGNTIYF.

This clonotype came up a few times. The chain recombines TRBV25-1 with TRBJ2-3; 9 nucleotides align to TRBD2. Germline V lookup: CDR1 MGHDK, CDR2 SYGVNS. This CDR3 is 15 amino acids long. Unmatched junction bases numbered 6, after V lost 6 bases and J lost 2 bases. DNA for the CDR3: TGTGCCAGCAGCGTCGCGGGGGGGACCACAGATACGCAGTATTTT. It translates to CASSVAGGTTDTQYF. Full variable domain (outside the CDR3, taken from reference TRBV25-1 and TRBJ2-3): EADIYQTPRYLVIGTGKKITLECSQTMGHDKMYWYQQDPGMELHLIHYSYGVNSTEKGDLSSESTVSRIRTEHFPLTLESARPSHTSQYLCASSVAGGTTDTQYFGPGTRLTVL.

The genes are TRBV7-2 and TRBJ1-4, with TRBD1 matching over 9 bases. With V trimmed by 5 bases and J by 8 bases, 6 bases remained unmatched. The CDR3 totals 14 residues. From germline, CDR1 is SGHTA and CDR2 FQGNSA. CDR3 protein: CASSPGQGVEKLFF. The CDR3 DNA reads TGTGCCAGCAGCCCGGGACAGGGTGTCGAAAAACTGTTTTTT.

This clonotype was seen a handful of times. The chain joins TRBV6-2 or TRBV6-3 to TRBJ2-4; 7 bases line up with TRBD1. The CDR3 covers 16 residues. Germline V lookup: CDR1 MNHEY, CDR2 SVGEGT. After removal of 4 bases from V and 8 bases from J, the junction contained 14 bases not matched to a gene. The CDR3: CASSSAPVQTGHIQYF. The CDR3, as DNA: TGTGCCAGCAGTTCCGCCCCGGTTCAGACAGGGCACATTCAGTACTTC.

This clonotype was recorded a few times. The V and J genes are TRBV7-2 and TRBJ2-3; D tentatively reads TRBD1 or TRBD2 (5 bases each). V gave up 3 bases and J gave up 1 base, with 17 bases separating them. The germline V gene encodes CDR1 SGHTA and CDR2 FQGNSA. CDR3 length: 17 amino acids. The CDR3 DNA is TGTGCCAGCAGCTTCGCTTCCGGGGCACAGGGCACAGATACGCAGTATTTT. It encodes CASSFASGAQGTDTQYF.

This clonotype has a handful of counts. The chain is built from TRBV20-1 and TRBJ2-7; either TRBD1 or TRBD2 may fit D (5 bases each). This CDR3 region has 16 residues. In germline, CDR1 is DFQATT, CDR2 SNEGSKA (reference sequence). The CDR3 DNA reads as TGCAGACCCTTGACCGGGGCTCCATCCCCCTGCTACGAGCAGTACTTC. This translates into CRPLTGAPSPCYEQYF.

In DNA form, the CDR3 reads TGTGCCAGCAGTCGATCTCCCGACTTGCTGTACAATGAGCAGTTCTTC. Amino acids: CASSRSPDLLYNEQFF. V gene TRBV27 combines with J gene TRBJ2-1; D remains unclear. In germline, CDR1 is MNHEY, CDR2 SMNVEV (reference sequence). The V gene lost 5 bases and the J gene lost 4 bases, with 18 bases spanning the gap. CDR3 length equals 16 residues.

The genes are TRBV9 and TRBJ1-6, with D unclear. The ends were cut back, 0 bases at V and 10 bases at J, with 14 bases in the middle. The germline V gene encodes CDR1 SGDLS and CDR2 YYNGEE. The CDR3 runs to 15 residues. CDR3 in DNA: TGTGCCAGCAGCGTAGGGACTGTTCGTGGGTCACCCCTCCACTTT. It translates to CASSVGTVRGSPLHF.

This clonotype was seen a few times. The CDR3 here is CSAPPRRNTEAFF. CDR3 nucleotide sequence: TGCAGTGCGCCCCCAAGGAGGAACACTGAAGCTTTCTTT. The rearrangement uses TRBV20-1 and TRBJ1-1; D gene ambiguous. V lost 6 bases and J lost 1, with 12 bases in between. CDR1 and CDR2 (germline): DFQATT, SNEGSKA (reference sequence). The length of the CDR3 is 13 residues.

A few counts support this clonotype. This chain joins TRBV20-1 and TRBJ2-3; 10 bases map to TRBD2. The CDR3 runs 16 residues. In germline, CDR1 is DFQATT, CDR2 SNEGSKA (reference sequence). V lost 6 bases and J lost 5; bases outside the gene matches: 14. The CDR3 region is CSARTVSGGALDTQYF. For the CDR3, the DNA is TGCAGTGCGAGAACTGTGAGCGGGGGGGCCTTAGATACGCAGTATTTT.

This clonotype was seen more than once but under ten times. The chain recombines TRBV20-1 with TRBJ2-6, with D uncertain. Trimming took off 4 bases at V and 0 bases at J, with 16 bases between the two ends. CDR3 length: 17 amino acids. Germline CDR1 is DFQATT and CDR2 is SNEGSKA (reference sequence). CDR3 amino acids: CSATRGNTASGANVLTF. The DNA of the CDR3 is TGCAGTGCTACCCGCGGCAACACCGCCTCTGGGGCCAACGTCCTGACTTTC.

This clonotype was counted only a few times. The rearrangement joins TRBV6-5 to TRBJ1-1; D perhaps matches TRBD1 (5 bases). CDR3 length: 13 amino acids. Trimming removed 5 bases at V and 4 bases at J, with 11 bases between. Germline CDR1 MNHEY, CDR2 SVGAGI. As DNA, the CDR3 is TGTGCCAGCAGTACTTGGGGGAGCACTGAAGCTTTCTTT. It codes for CASSTWGSTEAFF.

The chain links TRBV9 to TRBJ2-7; 9 nucleotides line up with TRBD1. The germline V gene encodes CDR1 SGDLS and CDR2 YYNGEE. The CDR3 covers 15 residues. The V and J ends lost 0 bases and 4 bases, in that order; junction bases with no gene match: 5. In DNA form, the CDR3 reads TGTGCCAGCAGCGTAGAACAGGGGGCTGAGTACGAGCAGTACTTC. It is translated as CASSVEQGAEYEQYF.

This clonotype was seen more than once but under ten times. The chain carries TRBV27 and TRBJ2-1; 9 bases are shared with TRBD2. Germline V gives CDR1 MNHEY, CDR2 SMNVEV (reference sequence). The CDR3 contains 16 residues. V lost 1 base, J lost 6 bases, and 7 bases stayed unmatched. CDR3 sequence reads: CASSLLGTSLPNEQFF. In nucleotides, the CDR3 is TGTGCCAGCAGTTTATTGGGGACTAGCCTACCCAATGAGCAGTTCTTC.

This clonotype turned up a few times. The chain uses TRBV6-5 and TRBJ2-5, with 8 bases identical to TRBD2. Trimming at V came to 9 bases and at J to 0 bases, leaving 3 bases not matched to a gene. Looked up from germline, CDR1 is MNHEY and CDR2 is SVGAGI. The CDR3 sequence is 13 residues long. The CDR3 sequence: CASGGGYQETQYF. CDR3 nucleotide sequence: TGTGCCAGTGGCGGGGGGTACCAAGAGACCCAGTACTTC.

This rearrangement joins TRBV4-1 to TRBJ2-2; D may be TRBD1 or TRBD2 (5 bases each). Germline assignment: CDR1 MGHRA and CDR2 YSYEKL. The V end was cut by 1 base, the J end by 4 bases, with 22 bases between. This CDR3 has 19 amino acids. As DNA, the CDR3 is TGCGCCAGCAGCCAAGCCGGTGGATCGGGGCGTGGAGGCACCGGGGAGCTGTTTTTT. It is translated as CASSQAGGSGRGGTGELFF.

The chain links TRBV5-1 to TRBJ1-2, with no clear D. V gave up 0 bases and J gave up 2 bases, with 8 bases separating them. The germline V gene has CDR1 SGHRS and CDR2 YFSETQ. The CDR3 consists of 14 residues. The CDR3 region has the DNA TGCGCCAGCAGCTTGGACGCCGCGAACTATGGCTACACCTTC. It is translated as CASSLDAANYGYTF. The full variable domain, in which reference TRBV5-1 and TRBJ1-2 provide the parts outside the CDR3, is KAGVTQTPRYLIKTRGQQVTLSCSPISGHRSVSWYQQTPGQGLQFLFEYFSETQRNKGNFPGRFSGRQFSNSRSEMNVSTLELGDSALYLCASSLDAANYGYTFGSGTRLTVV.

V usage is TRBV3-1 and J usage is TRBJ2-3; D is ambiguous. This CDR3 contains 14 residues. The germline CDR1 and CDR2 sequences are LGHDT and YNNKEL (reference sequence). Trimming shortened V by 1 base and J by 4 bases, and 9 bases separated the two germline ends. In DNA form, the CDR3 reads TGTGCCAGCAGCCAAGGGATAGAATCAGATACGCAGTATTTT. Protein: CASSQGIESDTQYF.